The present entry profiles one T cell receptor (beta chain) with its context. TCRdb's table, derived via immunoSEQ multiplex PCR, lists solely in-frame clones and lacks some. The sample consists of roughly 360,000 clones, roughly 87% of them appearing once. This sample is drawn from a study of blood T cell repertoires in COVID-19. This study enrolled people aged about 18 to 90 from around 26 US geographic areas. Clinical history reported by participants formed the basis on which cohorts were assigned. The CDR3 covers 16 residues. In germline, CDR1 is LGHNA, CDR2 YSLEER. Trimming shortened V by 1 base and J by 7 bases, and 16 bases separated the two germline ends.

J is TRBJ2-2 and V is TRBV4-3; no clear D. This TCR was sampled from a woman between 45 and 60 years old who had recovered from COVID-19. Sequencing was carried out using PBMCs or T cells enriched from blood (not recorded which). CDR3 sequence (DNA): TGCGCCAGCAGCCAAGTGGAGCGTCCCGCCGACGGGGAGCTGTTTTTT. Translation gives CASSQVERPADGELFF.